What follows are 10 T cell receptor beta chains derived from one specimen sequenced in a study of T cell responses to AZD1222 COVID-19 vaccine. Profiled with immunoSEQ multiplex PCR; TCRdb holds only in-frame clones, not every one. In the table there are fewer than 180,000 clones, 94% of which are singletons. The sample was peripheral blood, taken on day 0 of AZD1222 vaccination. Receptor source: an adult in good health.

J is TRBJ1-2 and V is TRBV4-3; D is perhaps TRBD1 (5 bases). The CDR3 is 14 amino acids. The germline V and J ends were trimmed by 2 bases and 0 bases, with 7 bases remaining between them. Germline values: CDR1 LGHNA, CDR2 YSLEER. DNA for the CDR3: TGCGCCAGCAGCCAACCAGGGACTAACTATGGCTACACCTTC. This encodes CASSQPGTNYGYTF.

The chain employs TRBV30 and TRBJ1-5; 9 bases map to TRBD1. The germline gives CDR1 GTSNPN, CDR2 SVGIG (reference sequence). The CDR3 is made up of 19 amino acids. Trimming took 3 bases from V and 0 from J; bases not matched to a gene: 15. The CDR3 nucleotides read TGTGCCTGGAGCCCGCCCGGGACAGGGCATCTTCCTAGCAATCAGCCCCAGCATTTT. Translated: CAWSPPGTGHLPSNQPQHF.

The gene calls are TRBV4-2 and TRBJ1-2; D is ambiguous. V was clipped by 5 bases and J by 8 bases, with 15 bases between them. Germline V gene sequence: CDR1 LGHNA, CDR2 YNFKEQ. The CDR3 is 13 residues long. The CDR3 here is CASSNGTVWGYTF. For the CDR3, the DNA is TGTGCCAGCAGCAATGGAACGGTCTGGGGCTACACCTTC.

V is TRBV7-9 and J is TRBJ1-1, with a weak D call TRBD1 (5 bases). Germline CDR1 is SEHNR and CDR2 is FQNEAQ (reference sequence). The CDR3 is 13 amino acids. Deletions cut 5 bases from V and 1 base from J, with 8 bases between. The CDR3 loop reads CASSQQENTEAFF. CDR3 coding DNA: TGTGCCAGCAGCCAACAGGAGAACACTGAAGCTTTCTTT.

The chain has TRBV30 and TRBJ1-6; D may be TRBD1 (6 bases). V was trimmed by 5 bases and J by 3 bases, leaving 11 bases between them. Germline V gives CDR1 GTSNPN, CDR2 SVGIG (reference sequence). This CDR3 comprises 14 residues. CDR3 in amino acids: CAWDQGNYNSPLHF. The CDR3 bases are TGTGCCTGGGATCAGGGGAACTATAATTCACCCCTCCACTTT.

The chain couples TRBV19 to TRBJ1-6, with 7 bases matching TRBD1. With V trimmed by 5 bases and J by 2 bases, 6 bases remained unmatched. The CDR3 is 16 amino acids. Germline V gene lookup returns CDR1 LNHDA and CDR2 SQIVND (reference sequence). The DNA for the CDR3 is TGTGCCAGTAGTCCCCCGGGACAGACCTATAATTCACCCCTCCACTTT. Translated, it gives CASSPPGQTYNSPLHF.

The chain combines TRBV6-2 or TRBV6-3 with TRBJ2-4; D is undetermined. This CDR3 is built from 14 residues. CDR1 is MNHEY and CDR2 is SVGEGT in the germline V gene. V gave up 4 bases and J gave up 1 base, with 8 bases separating them. The CDR3 spells CASSSVGAKNIQYF. Here the CDR3 DNA reads TGTGCCAGCAGTTCAGTGGGGGCCAAAAACATTCAGTACTTC.

The rearrangement uses TRBV11-2 and TRBJ2-1; the match to TRBD1 covers 7 bases. With V trimmed by 5 bases and J by 2 bases, 12 bases remained unmatched. The V gene's germline CDR1 is SGHAT and CDR2 FQNNGV. This CDR3 has 17 residues. The CDR3 spells CASSLSLTGRTYNEQFF. DNA of the CDR3: TGTGCCAGCAGCCTGAGTCTGACAGGGCGAACCTACAATGAGCAGTTCTTC.

This chain connects TRBV7-7 to TRBJ2-7; D could derive from TRBD1 or TRBD2 (5 bases each). The V end lost 7 bases, the J end lost 3 bases, and 19 bases lay between the germline ends. The CDR3 length is 15 residues. CDR1 and CDR2 (germline): SSHAT, FNYEAQ (reference sequence). CDR3 nucleotide sequence: TGTGCCAGCATGGGAACCCGGGGCAGCTTCTACGAGCAGTACGTC. Translation: CASMGTRGSFYEQYV.

This clone has a single count. The V call is TRBV5-5, the J call TRBJ2-4; unclear D gene. With 6 bases removed from V and 0 bases from J, the gap between germline ends came to 7 bases. Germline lookup yields CDR1 SGHKS and CDR2 YYEKEE (reference sequence). The CDR3 totals 13 residues. The CDR3 nucleotides read TGTGCCAGCATAGGGCTAGCCAAAAACATTCAGTACTTC. This gives the protein CASIGLAKNIQYF.